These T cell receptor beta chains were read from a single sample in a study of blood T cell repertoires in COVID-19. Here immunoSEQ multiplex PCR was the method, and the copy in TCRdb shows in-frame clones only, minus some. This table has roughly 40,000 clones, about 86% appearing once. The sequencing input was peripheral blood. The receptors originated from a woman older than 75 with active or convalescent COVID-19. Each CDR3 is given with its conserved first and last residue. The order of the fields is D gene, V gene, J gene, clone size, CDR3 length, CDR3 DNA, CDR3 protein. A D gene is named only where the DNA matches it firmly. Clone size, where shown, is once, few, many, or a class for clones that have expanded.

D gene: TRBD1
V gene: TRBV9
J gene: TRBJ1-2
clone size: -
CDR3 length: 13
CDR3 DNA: TGTGCCAGCAGCTTACTTTGGACAGGGGGCTACACCTTC
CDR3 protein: CASSLLWTGGYTF

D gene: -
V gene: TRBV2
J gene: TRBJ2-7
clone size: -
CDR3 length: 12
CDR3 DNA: TGTGCCAGCAGTTACGACAGCTACGAGCAGTACTTC
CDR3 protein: CASSYDSYEQYF

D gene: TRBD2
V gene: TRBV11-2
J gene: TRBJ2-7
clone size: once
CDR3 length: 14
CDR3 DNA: TGTGCCAGCAGTCAATTACGGGGGGAGGGCGAGCAGTACTTC
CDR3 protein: CASSQLRGEGEQYF

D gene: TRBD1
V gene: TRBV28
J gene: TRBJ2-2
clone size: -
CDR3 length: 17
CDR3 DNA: TGTGCCAGCAGGTCACAGGGGAGTGGCTTAGGCACCGGGGAGCTGTTTTTT
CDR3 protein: CASRSQGSGLGTGELFF

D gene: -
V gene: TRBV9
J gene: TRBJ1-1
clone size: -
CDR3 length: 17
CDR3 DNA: TGTGCCAGCAGTGATTTCAGGGCCTCAAGCTTGAACACTGAAGCTTTCTTT
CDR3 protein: CASSDFRASSLNTEAFF

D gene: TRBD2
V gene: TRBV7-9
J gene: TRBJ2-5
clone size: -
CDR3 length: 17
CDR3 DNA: TGTGCCAGCAGCCACCCCCCCGGGGGAGGGCCGGAAGAGACCCAGTACTTC
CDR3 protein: CASSHPPGGGPEETQYF

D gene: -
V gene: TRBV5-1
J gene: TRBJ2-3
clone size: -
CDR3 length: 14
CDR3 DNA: TGCGCCAGCACTTCGTGGTTAGACACAGATACGCAGTATTTT
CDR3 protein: CASTSWLDTDTQYF

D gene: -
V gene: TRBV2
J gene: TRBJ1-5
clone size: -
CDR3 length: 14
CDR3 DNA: TGTGCCAGCAGTCTAAGGACAGAGAATCAGCCCCAGCATTTT
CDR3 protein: CASSLRTENQPQHF

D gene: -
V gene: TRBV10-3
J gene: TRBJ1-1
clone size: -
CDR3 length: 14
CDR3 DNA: TGTGCCATCGCCCGTGGAGGTCTTTTCGCTGAAGCTTTCTTT
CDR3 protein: CAIARGGLFAEAFF

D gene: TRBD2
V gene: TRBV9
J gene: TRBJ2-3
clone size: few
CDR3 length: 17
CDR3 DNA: TGTGCCAGCAGCGTAGTCAGTGGAGCGGGGGAGGGAGATACGCAGTATTTT
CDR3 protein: CASSVVSGAGEGDTQYF

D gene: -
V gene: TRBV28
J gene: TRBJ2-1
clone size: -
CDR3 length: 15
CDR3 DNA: TGTGCCAGCGAAAAGCTAGCAGCCTCCTACAATGAGCAGTTCTTC
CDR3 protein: CASEKLAASYNEQFF

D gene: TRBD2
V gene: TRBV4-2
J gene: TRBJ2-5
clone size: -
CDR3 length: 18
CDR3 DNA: TGTGCCAGCAGCCAAGAAATCCGGCGGGAGGGCCTCCAAGAGACCCAGTACTTC
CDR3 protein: CASSQEIRREGLQETQYF

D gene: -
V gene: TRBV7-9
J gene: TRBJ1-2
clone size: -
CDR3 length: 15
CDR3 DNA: TGTGCCAGCAGCCGATTGGGGCCAGCTAACTATGGCTACACCTTC
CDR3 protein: CASSRLGPANYGYTF

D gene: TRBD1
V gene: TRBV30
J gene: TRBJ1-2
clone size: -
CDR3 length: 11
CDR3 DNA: TGTGCCTGGCAGGGGGCCCATGGCTACACCTTC
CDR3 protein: CAWQGAHGYTF

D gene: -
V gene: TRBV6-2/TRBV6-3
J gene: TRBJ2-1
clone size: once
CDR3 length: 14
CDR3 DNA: TGTGCCAGCAGTTATTGGCAGACCTACAATGAGCAGTTCTTC
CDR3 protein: CASSYWQTYNEQFF

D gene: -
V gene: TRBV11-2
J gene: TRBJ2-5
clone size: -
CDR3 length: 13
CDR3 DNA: TGTGCCAGCAGCTTATCGCAGGCAACGACCCAGTACTTC
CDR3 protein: CASSLSQATTQYF

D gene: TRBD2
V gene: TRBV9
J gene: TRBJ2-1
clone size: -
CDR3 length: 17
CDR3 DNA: TGTGCCAGCCCCTCTAGTAGCGGGAGGGCGGAACACAATGAGCAGTTCTTC
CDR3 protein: CASPSSSGRAEHNEQFF

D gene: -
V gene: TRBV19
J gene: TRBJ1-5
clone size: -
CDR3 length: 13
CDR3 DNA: TGTGCCAGTAGGGGGGCAGGCGGACAGCCCCAGCATTTT
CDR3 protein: CASRGAGGQPQHF

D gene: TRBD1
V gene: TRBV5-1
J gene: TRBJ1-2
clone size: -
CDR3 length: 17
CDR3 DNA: TGCGCCAGCAGCTTTGAGGGGACAGTCCAGGGGGACGATGGCTACACCTTC
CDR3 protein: CASSFEGTVQGDDGYTF

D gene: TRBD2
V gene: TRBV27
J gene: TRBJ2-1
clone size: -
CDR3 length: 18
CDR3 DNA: TGTGCCAGCAGTTTACGGTGGCTAGCGGGAGGGCAGGGTTGGGAGCAGTTCTTC
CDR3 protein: CASSLRWLAGGQGWEQFF

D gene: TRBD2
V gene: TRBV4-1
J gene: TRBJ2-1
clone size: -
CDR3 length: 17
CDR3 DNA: TGCGCCAGCAGCCCGACTAGCGGGGGTTTTTCCTACAATGAGCAGTTCTTC
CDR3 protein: CASSPTSGGFSYNEQFF

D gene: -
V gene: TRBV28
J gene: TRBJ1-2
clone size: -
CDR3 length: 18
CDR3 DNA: TGTGCCAGCAGTTCGTTCCCTGCTAGTCAGACAGCTAACTATGGCTACACCTTC
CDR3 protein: CASSSFPASQTANYGYTF

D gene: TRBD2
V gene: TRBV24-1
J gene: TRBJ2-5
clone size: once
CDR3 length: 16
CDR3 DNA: TGTGCCACCAGTGATTTGGCTAGCGGGATGGGAGAGACCCAGTACTTC
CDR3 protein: CATSDLASGMGETQYF

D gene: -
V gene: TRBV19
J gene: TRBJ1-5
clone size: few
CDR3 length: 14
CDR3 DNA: TGTGCCAGTAGTTTTCTGGACAAGGCTAGGCCCCAGCATTTT
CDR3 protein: CASSFLDKARPQHF

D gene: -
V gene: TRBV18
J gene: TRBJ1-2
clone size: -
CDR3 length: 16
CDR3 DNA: TGTGCCAGCTCACCGACGACATCCCAAGCTAACTATGGCTACACCTTC
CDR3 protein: CASSPTTSQANYGYTF

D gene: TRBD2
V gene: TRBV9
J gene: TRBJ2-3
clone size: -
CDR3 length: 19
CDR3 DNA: TGTGCCAGCAGCGACGACCGCTCAGTGGGACTAGCGGCTACAGATACGCAGTATTTT
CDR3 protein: CASSDDRSVGLAATDTQYF

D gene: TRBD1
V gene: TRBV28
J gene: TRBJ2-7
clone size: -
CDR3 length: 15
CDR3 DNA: TGTGCCAGCACCCCCGGTGGGGGACAGACCTACGAGCAGTACTTC
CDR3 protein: CASTPGGGQTYEQYF

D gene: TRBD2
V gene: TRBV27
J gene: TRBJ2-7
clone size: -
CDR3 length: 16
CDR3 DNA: TGTGCCAGCAGTTCCCTAAAAGGGAGGGCCTTTTACGAGCAGTACTTC
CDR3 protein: CASSSLKGRAFYEQYF

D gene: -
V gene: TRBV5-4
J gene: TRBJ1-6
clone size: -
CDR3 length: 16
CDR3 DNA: TGTGCCAGCAGCCCGGGGGGTCGAGGGTCCTATTCACCCCTCCACTTT
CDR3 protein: CASSPGGRGSYSPLHF

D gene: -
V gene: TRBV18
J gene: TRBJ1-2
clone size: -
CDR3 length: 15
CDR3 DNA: TGTGCCAGCTCACCACCCCAGGGGCGCAACTATGGCTACACCTTC
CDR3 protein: CASSPPQGRNYGYTF

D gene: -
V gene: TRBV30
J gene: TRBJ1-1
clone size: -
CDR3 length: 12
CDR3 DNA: TGTGCCTGGAGTCTACTAAACACTGAAGCTTTCTTT
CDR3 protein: CAWSLLNTEAFF

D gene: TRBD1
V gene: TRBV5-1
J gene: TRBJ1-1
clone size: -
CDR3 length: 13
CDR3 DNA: TGCGCCAGCAGCCGTAATAGGGACAGTGAAGCTTTCTTT
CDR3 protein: CASSRNRDSEAFF

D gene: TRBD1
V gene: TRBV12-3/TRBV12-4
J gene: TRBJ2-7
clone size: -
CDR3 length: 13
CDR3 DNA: TGTGCCAGCAGACGGGACAGGGTTCAGGAGCAGTACTTC
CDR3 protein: CASRRDRVQEQYF

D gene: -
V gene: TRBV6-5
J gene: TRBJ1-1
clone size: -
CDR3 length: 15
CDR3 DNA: TGTGCCAGCATCCTAAATAGACCCGGGAAGACTGAAGCTTTCTTT
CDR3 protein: CASILNRPGKTEAFF

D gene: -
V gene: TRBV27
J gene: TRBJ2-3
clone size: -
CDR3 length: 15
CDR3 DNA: TGTGCCAGCCGTTTCTCGGGTCTGGGCACAGATACGCAGTATTTT
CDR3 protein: CASRFSGLGTDTQYF

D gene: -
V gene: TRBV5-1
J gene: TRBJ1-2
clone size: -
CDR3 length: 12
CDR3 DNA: TGCGCCAGCAGCCCGGACACCCTTGGCTACACCTTC
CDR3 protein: CASSPDTLGYTF

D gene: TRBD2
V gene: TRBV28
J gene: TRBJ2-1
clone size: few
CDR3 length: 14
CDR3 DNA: TGTGCCAGCAGTTTAAGCGGGAGAGGTCCACAGCAGTTCTTC
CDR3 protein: CASSLSGRGPQQFF

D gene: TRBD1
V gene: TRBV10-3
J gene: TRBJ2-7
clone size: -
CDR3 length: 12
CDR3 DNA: TGTGCCATCAGTAGTGGACAGGCGAAGGCTCTGTTC
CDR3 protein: CAISSGQAKALF

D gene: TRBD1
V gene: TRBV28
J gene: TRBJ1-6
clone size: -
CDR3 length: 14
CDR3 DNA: TGTGCCAGCAGTTCCCCGGGACAGGGTTCACCCCTCCACTTT
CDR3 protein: CASSSPGQGSPLHF

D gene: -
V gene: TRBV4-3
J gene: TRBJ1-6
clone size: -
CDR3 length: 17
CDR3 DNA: TGCGCCAGCAGCCAAGATTATTCAGGGGCGGGGGATTCACCCCTCCACTTT
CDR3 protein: CASSQDYSGAGDSPLHF

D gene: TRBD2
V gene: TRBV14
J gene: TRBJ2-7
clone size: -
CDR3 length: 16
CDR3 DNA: TGTGCCAGCAGCCAAGATCTCGGGGGGGCGAGGAACGAGCAGTACTTC
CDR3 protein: CASSQDLGGARNEQYF

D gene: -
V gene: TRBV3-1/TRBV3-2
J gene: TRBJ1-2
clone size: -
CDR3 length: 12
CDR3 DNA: TGTGCCAGCAGCCAGGGGGGGAACGGCTACACCTTC
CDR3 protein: CASSQGGNGYTF